Listed below are T cell receptor beta chains from one sample, sequenced in a study of long-term antiretroviral therapy in people with HIV. TCRdb keeps only in-frame clones here, not all; method: immunoSEQ multiplex PCR. This table holds 35,000 or so clones, approximately 85% found once. The sequenced sample was unsorted PBMCs, obtained 2.2 years after starting antiretroviral therapy. The receptor set was obtained from a man in his late teens or twenties with HIV. Both conserved end residues are part of each CDR3. Fields, in order: clone size, J gene, V gene, D gene, CDR3 protein, CDR3 DNA. A D gene is named only where the DNA matches it firmly. Size values are once, few and many counts, or a class for expanded clones, and some rows have none.

size: -
J: TRBJ1-5
V: TRBV23-1
D: -
CDR3: CASPCCRGNQPQHF
DNA: TGCGCCAGCCCTTGTTGCAGGGGAAATCAGCCCCAGCATTTT

size: -
J: TRBJ2-2
V: TRBV5-1
D: -
CDR3: CASSRLVADAGTGELFF
DNA: TGCGCCAGCAGCCGTCTCGTTGCGGACGCGGGCACCGGGGAGCTGTTTTTT

size: -
J: TRBJ2-1
V: TRBV30
D: -
CDR3: CAFGRILYNEQFF
DNA: TGTGCCTTCGGACGGATCCTATACAATGAGCAGTTCTTC

size: -
J: TRBJ2-7
V: TRBV5-1
D: -
CDR3: CASSFGGQGAYEQYF
DNA: TGCGCCAGCAGCTTCGGGGGGCAGGGGGCTTACGAGCAGTACTTC

size: few
J: TRBJ2-3
V: TRBV9
D: -
CDR3: CASSPRDTQYF
DNA: TGTGCCAGCAGCCCTCGGGATACGCAGTATTTT

size: -
J: TRBJ1-2
V: TRBV21-1
D: -
CDR3: CASSAMGVNYGYTF
DNA: TGTGCCAGCAGCGCTATGGGCGTGAACTATGGCTACACCTTC

size: -
J: TRBJ1-5
V: TRBV28
D: -
CDR3: CASRGNRENQPQHF
DNA: TGTGCCAGCAGGGGCAACAGGGAGAATCAGCCCCAGCATTTT

size: -
J: TRBJ2-1
V: TRBV4-1
D: TRBD2
CDR3: CASSQDTGLAGEIEQFF
DNA: TGCGCCAGCAGCCAAGATACGGGACTAGCGGGAGAGATTGAGCAGTTCTTC

size: large
J: TRBJ1-1
V: TRBV30
D: -
CDR3: CAWGAGFTEAFF
DNA: TGTGCCTGGGGGGCAGGTTTCACTGAAGCTTTCTTT

size: few
J: TRBJ1-5
V: TRBV4-2
D: -
CDR3: CASSQEFYSNQPQHF
DNA: TGTGCCAGCAGCCAAGAGTTCTATAGCAATCAGCCCCAGCATTTT

size: once
J: TRBJ2-1
V: TRBV15
D: -
CDR3: CATSRDLNNEQFF
DNA: TGTGCCACCAGCAGAGATCTGAACAATGAGCAGTTCTTC

size: -
J: TRBJ1-3
V: TRBV30
D: -
CDR3: CAWSSTSGNTIYF
DNA: TGTGCCTGGAGTTCGACTAGTGGAAACACCATATATTTT

size: once
J: TRBJ2-1
V: TRBV11-3
D: TRBD1
CDR3: CARQSRGNSRSSYNEQFF
DNA: TGTGCCAGACAATCCAGGGGGAACTCAAGGTCCTCCTACAATGAGCAGTTCTTC

size: -
J: TRBJ1-4
V: TRBV30
D: TRBD1
CDR3: CAWSSQGAREKLFF
DNA: TGTGCCTGGAGTTCCCAGGGGGCGCGCGAAAAACTGTTTTTT

size: once
J: TRBJ2-1
V: TRBV6-1
D: -
CDR3: CASSEVLGQVEQFF
DNA: TGTGCCAGCAGTGAAGTGCTAGGACAAGTTGAGCAGTTCTTC

size: -
J: TRBJ1-1
V: TRBV23-1
D: -
CDR3: CASLRFERTEAFF
DNA: TGCGCCAGCCTCCGCTTCGAACGGACTGAAGCTTTCTTT

size: -
J: TRBJ1-6
V: TRBV25-1
D: TRBD1
CDR3: CASTFRGEQGSSPLHF
DNA: TGTGCCAGCACTTTCAGAGGGGAACAGGGGAGTTCACCCCTCCACTTT

size: -
J: TRBJ1-6
V: TRBV5-6
D: -
CDR3: CASSVGLSLGSPLHF
DNA: TGTGCCAGCAGCGTAGGGTTATCCCTCGGTTCACCCCTCCACTTT

size: once
J: TRBJ1-4
V: TRBV6-6
D: -
CDR3: CASRGSDEKLFF
DNA: TGTGCCAGCAGGGGGTCGGATGAAAAACTGTTTTTT

size: -
J: TRBJ2-1
V: TRBV11-2
D: -
CDR3: CASSPQGGGPYNEQFF
DNA: TGTGCCAGCAGCCCGCAGGGAGGGGGCCCCTACAATGAGCAGTTCTTC

size: -
J: TRBJ1-4
V: TRBV5-1
D: -
CDR3: CASSFQGDEKLFF
DNA: TGCGCCAGCAGCTTTCAGGGAGACGAAAAACTGTTTTTT

size: -
J: TRBJ2-7
V: TRBV28
D: TRBD1
CDR3: CASIRGQEQYF
DNA: TGTGCCAGCATCAGGGGGCAAGAGCAGTACTTC

size: few
J: TRBJ2-1
V: TRBV7-9
D: -
CDR3: CASSFVSRYNEQFF
DNA: TGTGCCAGCAGCTTTGTGTCGAGATACAATGAGCAGTTCTTC

size: -
J: TRBJ1-1
V: TRBV7-9
D: TRBD1
CDR3: CASSHTGEGDTEAFF
DNA: TGTGCCAGCAGCCACACAGGGGAAGGGGACACTGAAGCTTTCTTT

size: -
J: TRBJ2-7
V: TRBV11-2
D: -
CDR3: CASSLQQGTYYEQYF
DNA: TGTGCCAGCAGCCTCCAACAGGGTACCTACTACGAGCAGTACTTC

size: medium-sized
J: TRBJ2-7
V: TRBV10-2
D: -
CDR3: CASSLVGRSYEQYF
DNA: TGCGCCAGCAGCCTGGTCGGGAGATCCTACGAGCAGTACTTC

size: -
J: TRBJ1-4
V: TRBV5-5
D: -
CDR3: CASSIGRREKLFF
DNA: TGTGCCAGCAGCATAGGGCGTCGAGAAAAACTGTTTTTT

size: -
J: TRBJ2-2
V: TRBV2
D: -
CDR3: CASGTTTPNTGELFF
DNA: TGTGCCAGTGGGACGACTACCCCCAACACCGGGGAGCTGTTTTTT

size: -
J: TRBJ2-7
V: TRBV6-4
D: -
CDR3: CASIERVFGEQYF
DNA: TGTGCCAGCATAGAACGGGTCTTCGGCGAGCAGTACTTC

size: few
J: TRBJ1-2
V: TRBV6-1
D: -
CDR3: CASSEDRILGYTF
DNA: TGTGCCAGCAGTGAAGACAGGATCTTAGGCTACACCTTC

size: -
J: TRBJ1-2
V: TRBV29-1
D: -
CDR3: CSVEPGDYGYTF
DNA: TGCAGCGTTGAGCCGGGGGACTATGGCTACACCTTC

size: -
J: TRBJ1-2
V: TRBV28
D: TRBD1
CDR3: CASNPTGNYGYTF
DNA: TGTGCCAGCAACCCGACAGGGAACTATGGCTACACCTTC

size: -
J: TRBJ1-3
V: TRBV7-7
D: TRBD1
CDR3: CASSQGTGYTIYF
DNA: TGTGCTAGCAGCCAGGGGACAGGGTACACCATATATTTT

size: -
J: TRBJ2-7
V: TRBV5-4
D: TRBD2
CDR3: CASSYGLAGVYEQYF
DNA: TGTGCCAGCAGCTACGGACTAGCGGGAGTCTACGAGCAGTACTTC

size: -
J: TRBJ1-2
V: TRBV2
D: -
CDR3: CASSPGTGSNYGYTF
DNA: TGTGCCAGCAGCCCCGGGACGGGGAGTAACTATGGCTACACCTTC

size: -
J: TRBJ1-2
V: TRBV4-2
D: -
CDR3: CASSQDPGVPYYGYTF
DNA: TGTGCCAGCAGCCAAGATCCCGGGGTCCCGTACTATGGCTACACCTTC

size: -
J: TRBJ2-5
V: TRBV25-1
D: -
CDR3: CASSEYQELETQYF
DNA: TGTGCCAGCAGTGAATATCAGGAGCTCGAGACCCAGTACTTC

size: -
J: TRBJ1-5
V: TRBV4-1
D: -
CDR3: CASSQNTGNNQPQHF
DNA: TGCGCCAGCAGCCAAAATACAGGAAACAATCAGCCCCAGCATTTT

size: -
J: TRBJ2-1
V: TRBV4-1
D: TRBD2
CDR3: CASSTWGLATYNEQFF
DNA: TGCGCCAGCAGTACCTGGGGACTAGCGACCTACAATGAGCAGTTCTTC

size: once
J: TRBJ1-1
V: TRBV30
D: TRBD1
CDR3: CAWSGQGVSGAFF
DNA: TGTGCCTGGAGTGGACAGGGTGTGTCGGGAGCTTTCTTT

size: -
J: TRBJ2-1
V: TRBV6-5
D: TRBD2
CDR3: CASRLAGGPYNEQFF
DNA: TGTGCCAGCAGGTTAGCGGGAGGCCCCTACAATGAGCAGTTCTTC

size: once
J: TRBJ2-3
V: TRBV5-6
D: -
CDR3: CASSLFGGGSTDTQYF
DNA: TGTGCCAGCAGCTTGTTCGGAGGTGGGTCCACAGATACGCAGTATTTT

size: -
J: TRBJ2-5
V: TRBV29-1
D: TRBD2
CDR3: CSVDGTSGPRVETQYF
DNA: TGCAGCGTTGATGGGACTAGCGGGCCCCGGGTAGAGACCCAGTACTTC

size: -
J: TRBJ2-1
V: TRBV18
D: TRBD2
CDR3: CASSPWREKAYNEQFF
DNA: TGTGCCAGCTCACCCTGGCGGGAGAAGGCCTACAATGAGCAGTTCTTC

size: -
J: TRBJ2-1
V: TRBV7-2
D: -
CDR3: CASNPGWTVGEQFF
DNA: TGTGCCAGCAACCCCGGCTGGACAGTAGGTGAGCAGTTCTTC

size: -
J: TRBJ2-3
V: TRBV19
D: -
CDR3: CASSIALGVGTDTQYF
DNA: TGTGCCAGTAGTATAGCCCTCGGGGTAGGCACAGATACGCAGTATTTT

size: -
J: TRBJ2-2
V: TRBV29-1
D: -
CDR3: CSVEVRERTTGELFF
DNA: TGCAGCGTTGAAGTAAGAGAACGGACTACCGGGGAGCTGTTTTTT